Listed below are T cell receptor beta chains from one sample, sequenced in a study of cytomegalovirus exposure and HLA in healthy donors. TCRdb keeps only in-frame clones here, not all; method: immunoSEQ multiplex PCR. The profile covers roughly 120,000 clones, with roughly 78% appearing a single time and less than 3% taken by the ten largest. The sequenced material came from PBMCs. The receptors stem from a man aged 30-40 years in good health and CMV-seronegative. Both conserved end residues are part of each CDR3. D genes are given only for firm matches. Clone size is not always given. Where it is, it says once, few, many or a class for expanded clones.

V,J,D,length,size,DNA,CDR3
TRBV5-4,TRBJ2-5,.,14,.,TGTGCCAGCAGCCAAAGCGGGTCCCAAGAGACCCAGTACTTC,CASSQSGSQETQYF
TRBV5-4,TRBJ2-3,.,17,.,TGTGCCAGCACCATATCAATAGGACAGCTTAGCACAGATACGCAGTATTTT,CASTISIGQLSTDTQYF
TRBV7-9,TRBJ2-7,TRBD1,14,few,TGTGCCAGCAGCTCGGGACAGGGCGGGTACGAGCAGTACTTC,CASSSGQGGYEQYF
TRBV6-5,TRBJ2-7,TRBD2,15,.,TGTGCCAGCAGTTACCGACTAGCGGAAAACTACGAGCAGTACTTC,CASSYRLAENYEQYF
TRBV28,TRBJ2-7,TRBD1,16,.,TGTGCCAGCAGTTCAAGGAGCCGGACAGGGGCCTACGAGCAGTACTTC,CASSSRSRTGAYEQYF
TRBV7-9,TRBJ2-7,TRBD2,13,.,TGTTCCAGCAGCTTTTGGGGGGGGTCCGAGCAGTACTTC,CSSSFWGGSEQYF
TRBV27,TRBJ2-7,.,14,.,TGTGCCAGCAGTTTATCCGGGACACCCTACGAGCAGTACTTC,CASSLSGTPYEQYF
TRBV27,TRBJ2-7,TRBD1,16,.,TGTGCCAGCAGTTCTACCGGGACAGGAAGGGCCTACGAGCAGTACTTC,CASSSTGTGRAYEQYF
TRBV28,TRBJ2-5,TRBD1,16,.,TGTGCCAGCAGTTACCGGACAGGGGAGGGCCAAGAGACCCAGTACTTC,CASSYRTGEGQETQYF
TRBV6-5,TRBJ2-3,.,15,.,TGTGCCAGCAGTTATCAACGGACTAGCACAGATACGCAGTATTTT,CASSYQRTSTDTQYF
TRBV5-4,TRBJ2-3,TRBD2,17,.,TGTGCCAGCAGCACCGGACTAGCGGTAACTAGCACAGATACGCAGTATTTT,CASSTGLAVTSTDTQYF
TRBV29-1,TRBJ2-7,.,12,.,TGCAGCGCCGAGACAGGTTCCTACGAGCAGTACTTC,CSAETGSYEQYF
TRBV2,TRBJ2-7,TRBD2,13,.,TGTGCCAGCAGAGGGACTAGCGGGAATCAAAGGGACTTC,CASRGTSGNQRDF
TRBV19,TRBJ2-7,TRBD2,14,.,TGTGCCAGTAGTATGGGGGGGTTCTCCTACGAGCAGTACTTC,CASSMGGFSYEQYF
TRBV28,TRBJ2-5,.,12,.,TGTGCCAGCAGTTTTTGGGGCGGGACCCAGTACTTC,CASSFWGGTQYF
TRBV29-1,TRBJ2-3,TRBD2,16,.,TGCAGCGCGGGACTAGCGGGAGGCGGTCGGACAGATACGCAGTATTTT,CSAGLAGGGRTDTQYF
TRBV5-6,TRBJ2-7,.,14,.,TGTGCCAGCAGCTTGTCAGGGATCACCTACGAGCAGTACTTC,CASSLSGITYEQYF
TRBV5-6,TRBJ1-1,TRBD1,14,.,TGTGCCAGCAGCTTGGGGACAGGGGGCACTGAAGCTTTCTTT,CASSLGTGGTEAFF
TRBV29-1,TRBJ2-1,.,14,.,TGCAGCGTCCCACTACCGGGAAAATACAATGAGCAGTTCTTC,CSVPLPGKYNEQFF
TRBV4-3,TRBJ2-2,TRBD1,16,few,TGCGCCAGCAGTCGTTCCGGGACAGGAAACACCGGGGAGCTGTTTTTT,CASSRSGTGNTGELFF
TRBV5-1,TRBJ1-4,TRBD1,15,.,TGCGCCAGCAGCACAGACAGGGCGGCTAATGAAAAACTGTTTTTT,CASSTDRAANEKLFF
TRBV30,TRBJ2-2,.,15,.,TGTGCCTGGAGTGTACCACTGCTTAACACCGGGGAGCTGTTTTTT,CAWSVPLLNTGELFF
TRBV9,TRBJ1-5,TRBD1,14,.,TGTGCCAGCAGCATAGGACAGGGGAATCAGCCCCAGCATTTT,CASSIGQGNQPQHF
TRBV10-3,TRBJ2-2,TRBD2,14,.,TGTGCCACCAAGGGACTACTAAACACCGGGGAGCTGTTTTTT,CATKGLLNTGELFF
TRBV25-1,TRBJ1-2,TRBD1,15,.,TGTGCCAGCAGCGAAACTGTCGGGACAGGCTATGGCTACCCCTTC,CASSETVGTGYGYPF
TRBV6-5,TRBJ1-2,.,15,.,TGTGCCAGCAGCCGGGATGGACGGGGAGGGTATGGCTACACCTTC,CASSRDGRGGYGYTF
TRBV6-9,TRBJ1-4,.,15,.,TGTGCCAGCATCAACTCGGAACCTAGTAATGAAAAACTGTTTTTT,CASINSEPSNEKLFF
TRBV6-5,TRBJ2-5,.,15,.,TGCGCCAGCAGTTACTTGGGGGCCGAAAAAGAGACCCAGTACTTC,CASSYLGAEKETQYF
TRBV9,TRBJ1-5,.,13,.,TGTGCCAGCAGCGGGGGGGTGGGGATGCCCCAGCATTTT,CASSGGVGMPQHF
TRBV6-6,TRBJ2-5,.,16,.,TGTGCCAGCAGTTACACAAGGACAGAAGGCGGGGAGACCCAGTACTTC,CASSYTRTEGGETQYF
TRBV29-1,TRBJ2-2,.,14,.,TGCAGCGTTGAAAACAGACTAAGCACCGGGGAGCTGTTTTTT,CSVENRLSTGELFF
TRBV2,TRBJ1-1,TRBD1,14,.,TGTGCCAGCAGTGAAGACAGGGGGGCCCCTGAAGCTTTCTTT,CASSEDRGAPEAFF
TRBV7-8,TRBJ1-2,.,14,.,TGTGCCAGCAGCGAGAGGAGGCTTAACTATGGCTACACCTTC,CASSERRLNYGYTF
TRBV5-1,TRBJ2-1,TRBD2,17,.,TGCGCCAGCAGCTTGGGGGCGGGAGGCCCTTCCTACAATGAGCAGTTCTTC,CASSLGAGGPSYNEQFF
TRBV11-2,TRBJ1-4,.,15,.,TGTGCCAGCACCTACTCGGGTCTAAGTAATGAAAAACTGTTTTTT,CASTYSGLSNEKLFF
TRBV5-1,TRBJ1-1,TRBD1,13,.,TGCGCCAGCACGGACAGGGCGAACACTGAAGCTTTCTTT,CASTDRANTEAFF
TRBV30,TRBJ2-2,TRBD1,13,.,TGTGCCTGGAGGACAGGGGACACCGGGGAGCTGTTTTTT,CAWRTGDTGELFF
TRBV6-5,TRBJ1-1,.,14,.,TGTGCCAGCATCCCACAGGACCCAGGCACTGAAGCTTTCTTT,CASIPQDPGTEAFF
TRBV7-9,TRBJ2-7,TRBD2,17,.,TGTTCCAGCAGCTTAGGGGTTTCCGGGGAGGGGACCGACGAGCAGTACTTC,CSSSLGVSGEGTDEQYF
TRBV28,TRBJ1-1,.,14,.,TGTGCCAGCAGTACAAATACAGGGTTGACTGAAGCTTTCTTT,CASSTNTGLTEAFF